This passage covers 25 T cell receptor beta chains from one sample sequenced in a study of early T cells in non-severe SARS-CoV-2 infection. TCRdb independently ran MiXCR on the 5' RACE reads; one entry per CDR3 protein. The profile shows 30,000 or so distinct CDR3 sequences, 5.3% of them singletons. The source material was whole blood. The source is an adult who was a healthcare worker with PCR-confirmed SARS-CoV-2 infection or an uninfected control (not recorded which).

The chain joins TRBV18 to TRBJ1-2, with a weak D call TRBD1 (6 bases). V was shortened by 3 bases and J by 1 base, with 15 bases between the two germline ends. In germline, CDR1 is KGHSH, CDR2 LQKENI. This CDR3 is built from 16 residues. CDR3 region: CASSPSPGGLNYGYTF. As DNA, the CDR3 is TGTGCCAGCTCACCGTCGCCTGGGGGCCTTAACTATGGCTACACCTTC.

This clonotype was observed many times. The V gene is TRBV27, the J gene TRBJ2-3; maybe TRBD2 (6 bases). Trimming removed 6 bases at V and 5 bases at J, with 15 bases between. The germline CDR1 and CDR2 sequences are MNHEY and SMNVEV (reference sequence). There are 14 residues in the CDR3. The CDR3 protein is CASSLDVGGDTQYF. The CDR3 DNA is TGTGCCAGCAGCTTAGATGTGGGAGGAGATACGCAGTATTTT.

Ten or more counts support this clonotype. This chain links TRBV27 with TRBJ2-3; 7 bases are a match to TRBD2. Germline CDR1 reads MNHEY; CDR2 reads SMNVEV (reference sequence). Losses at the gene ends were 5 bases for V and 5 bases for J; bases not matched to a gene: 10. This CDR3 region has 15 residues. The CDR3, as DNA: TGTGCCAGCAGTCCACGATTGCGGGAGAGAGATACGCAGTATTTT. This translates into CASSPRLRERDTQYF.

This clonotype was counted only a few times. The genes are TRBV4-3 and TRBJ2-1; D possibly uses TRBD1 or TRBD2 (5 bases each). Per germline, CDR1 LGHNA and CDR2 YSLEER. V lost 0 bases to trimming and J lost 0 bases, with 15 bases between them. This CDR3 region has 18 residues. The CDR3 bases are TGCGCCAGCAGCCAAGATGGGACCGATTCCAGCTCCTACAATGAGCAGTTCTTC. Translation: CASSQDGTDSSSYNEQFF.

Many counts were recorded for this clonotype. This chain joins TRBV3-1 and TRBJ1-1; D remains unclear. V was pared by 0 bases and J by 10 bases, with 9 bases between. The length of the CDR3 is 12 residues. Germline-derived CDR1 and CDR2 are LGHDT and YNNKEL (reference sequence). The CDR3 loop is CASSQDEKTAFF. The CDR3 coding sequence is TGTGCCAGCAGCCAAGATGAAAAAACAGCTTTCTTT.

In its sample, this clonotype was seen many times. V usage is TRBV28 and J usage is TRBJ2-7, with 7 positions matching TRBD1. CDR1 MDHEN and CDR2 SYDVKM come from the germline V gene. The CDR3 sequence is 13 residues long. V dropped 2 bases and J dropped 6; count of bases not matched to a gene: 4. The CDR3 here is CASSLTGVGEQYF. The CDR3 DNA reads TGTGCCAGCAGTTTAACAGGGGTGGGCGAGCAGTACTTC.

This clonotype is medium-sized within its sample. The chain has TRBV19 and TRBJ1-2; D may be TRBD1 (5 bases). V was clipped by 7 bases and J by 2 bases, with 14 bases between them. Germline V gene data show CDR1 as LNHDA and CDR2 as SQIVND (reference sequence). This CDR3 has 14 amino acids. The CDR3 spells CASTLKDINYGYTF. CDR3 bases: TGTGCCAGTACCCTAAAGGACATAAACTATGGCTACACCTTC.

The sample holds many counts of this clonotype. Written as DNA, the CDR3 is TGTGCCAGCAGTAGCCCACTTAGTGAAGAGCAGTACTTC. It translates to CASSSPLSEEQYF. This chain connects TRBV25-1 to TRBJ2-7; D is uncertain. Germline V gene lookup returns CDR1 MGHDK and CDR2 SYGVNS. The ends were cut back, 5 bases at V and 7 bases at J, with 15 bases in the middle. The CDR3 is 13 residues long.

This rearrangement joins TRBV20-1 to TRBJ2-3; D remains unclear. V was trimmed by 1 base and J by 3 bases, leaving 8 bases between them. The CDR3 consists of 13 residues. The germline CDR1 and CDR2 sequences are DFQATT and SNEGSKA (reference sequence). The chain's CDR3 is CSARGEPTDTQYF. The CDR3 DNA is TGCAGTGCTAGAGGAGAACCGACAGATACGCAGTATTTT.

The genes are TRBV27 and TRBJ2-3; 13 bases fit TRBD2. The V and J ends lost 4 bases and 6 bases, in that order; junction bases with no gene match: 4. The CDR3 loop spans 15 amino acids. Germline assignment: CDR1 MNHEY and CDR2 SMNVEV (reference sequence). The CDR3 region is CASSSGLAGDDTQYF. Written as DNA, the CDR3 is TGTGCCAGCAGTTCCGGACTAGCGGGAGACGATACGCAGTATTTT.

This clonotype showed up many times. The chain couples TRBV10-3 to TRBJ1-1; D is perhaps TRBD1 (6 bases). V was clipped by 10 bases and J by 6 bases, with 18 bases between them. This CDR3 spans 13 amino acids. Per germline, CDR1 ENHRY and CDR2 SYGVKD. CDR3 region: CANRGTTGSEAFF. The CDR3 region has the DNA TGTGCCAACCGCGGGACCACAGGGTCTGAAGCTTTCTTT.

This clonotype came up many times. The chain is built from TRBV10-3 and TRBJ1-1; no clear D. Per the germline V gene, CDR1 is ENHRY and CDR2 is SYGVKD. V lost 6 bases and J lost 5, with 10 bases in between. This CDR3 has 12 amino acids. The CDR3 here is CAIRDLGTEAFF. The CDR3 nucleotides are TGTGCCATCAGGGACCTGGGGACTGAAGCTTTCTTT.

Regarding this clonotype: A much larger clone sits a single nucleotide away, making a read error possible. The chain has TRBV5-6 and TRBJ1-1; D gene ambiguous. Germline V gene lookup returns CDR1 SGHDT and CDR2 YYEEEE. This CDR3 spans 13 amino acids. The CDR3 spells CVSSLVGSWEAFF. DNA of the CDR3: TGTGTCAGCAGCTTGGTTGGGTCATGGGAAGCTTTCTTT.

Notes on this clonotype: Possible read error: a much larger clone is one base away. The CDR3 is CAGSLISTRGNNEQFF. CDR3 nucleotides: TGCGCCGGCAGCTTGATATCGACTAGAGGCAACAATGAGCAGTTCTTC. The V gene is TRBV5-1, the J gene TRBJ2-1, with D possibly matching TRBD2 (6 bases). This CDR3 spans 16 amino acids. CDR1 is SGHRS and CDR2 is YFSETQ in the germline V gene.

The table lists this clonotype with many counts. This sequence joins TRBV2 and TRBJ2-1; 10 bases match TRBD2. The V segment lost 2 bases and the J segment 8 bases; nucleotides outside the gene matches: 9. Germline V gene data show CDR1 as SNHLY and CDR2 as FYNNEI. This CDR3 region has 16 residues. CDR3 amino acids: CASSELAGAPGDEQFF. CDR3 nucleotide sequence: TGTGCCAGCAGTGAACTAGCGGGAGCGCCGGGGGATGAGCAGTTCTTC.

This clonotype has a count of ten or more. This chain joins TRBV7-3 and TRBJ2-1; either TRBD1 or TRBD2 may fit D (5 bases each). V lost 3 bases and J 14 bases, leaving 17 bases between the germline ends. The CDR3 totals 13 residues. Germline V gene lookup returns CDR1 SGHTA and CDR2 FQGTGA. CDR3 loop: CASSFGTRGRKFF. CDR3 DNA sequence: TGTGCCAGCAGCTTTGGGACCCGCGGCAGGAAGTTCTTC. The full variable domain, completed using reference TRBV7-3 and TRBJ2-1, is GAGVSQTPSNKVTEKGKYVELRCDPISGHTALYWYRQSLGQGPEFLIYFQGTGAADDSGLPNDRFFAVRPEGSVSTLKIQRTERGDSAVYLCASSFGTRGRKFFGPGTRLTVL.

This clonotype occurred many times. The chain links TRBV20-1 to TRBJ2-7, with D possibly being TRBD1 or TRBD2 (5 bases each). V lost 4 bases and J 6 bases, leaving 19 bases between the germline ends. Germline-derived CDR1 and CDR2 are DFQATT and SNEGSKA (reference sequence). There are 14 residues in the CDR3. The CDR3 spells CSATGSVSLGEQYF. The DNA of the CDR3 is TGCAGTGCTACAGGGAGCGTGAGTTTAGGCGAGCAGTACTTC.

This clonotype was recorded many times. The chain carries TRBV20-1 and TRBJ1-2; D uncertain. Germline CDR1 reads DFQATT; CDR2 reads SNEGSKA (reference sequence). The ends were cut back, 6 bases at V and 4 bases at J, with 12 bases in the middle. The CDR3 runs 12 residues. The CDR3 DNA reads TGCAGTGCCCCACCAGGAGGCTATGGCTACACCTTC. This codes for CSAPPGGYGYTF.

This clonotype was detected ten times or more. The V gene is TRBV5-4, the J gene TRBJ2-1, with a weak D call TRBD2 (5 bases). Looked up from germline, CDR1 is SGHNT and CDR2 is YYREEE (reference sequence). Trimming removed 3 bases at V and 9 bases at J, with 19 bases between. This CDR3 is built from 15 residues. CDR3 sequence: CASSSGGSSPREQFF. The DNA for the CDR3 is TGTGCCAGCAGCTCTGGCGGGTCGAGCCCCCGTGAGCAGTTCTTC.

The sample holds a few counts of this clonotype. The CDR3 nucleotides read TGCAGTGCTACAATGCAATCGTCAGTCTCAGCCCAGTATTTT. Residues: CSATMQSSVSAQYF. The chain has TRBV20-1 and TRBJ2-3; D uncertain. The V gene lost 4 bases and the J gene lost 12 bases, with 23 bases spanning the gap. Germline CDR1 DFQATT, CDR2 SNEGSKA (reference sequence). The CDR3 runs to 14 residues.

Ten or more counts support this clonotype. The chain uses TRBV5-5 and TRBJ2-5; 8 bases match TRBD2. The junction had 10 bases not matched to a gene; V was cut back by 4 bases and J by 5 bases. Germline CDR1 SGHKS, CDR2 YYEKEE (reference sequence). The CDR3 has 15 amino acids. The DNA of the CDR3 is TGTGCCAGCAGCCTAGCCGGGAGGGCCATGGAGACCCAGTACTTC. Amino acids: CASSLAGRAMETQYF.

The sample holds many counts of this clonotype. V usage is TRBV7-2 and J usage is TRBJ2-7; D tentatively fits TRBD1 or TRBD2 (5 bases each). Trimming cost V 1 base and J 1 base, with 11 bases left between them. This CDR3 contains 15 residues. Germline loops: CDR1 SGHTA, CDR2 FQGNSA. CDR3 nucleotides: TGTGCCAGCAGCTTAGATGGGGGATTTTCCTACGAGCAGTACTTC. Encoded protein: CASSLDGGFSYEQYF.

The V gene is TRBV20-1, the J gene TRBJ2-1; the D gene is possibly TRBD1 (6 bases). V was pared by 5 bases and J by 0 bases, with 35 bases between. Germline lookup yields CDR1 DFQATT and CDR2 SNEGSKA (reference sequence). The CDR3 is made up of 22 amino acids. DNA for the CDR3: TGCAGTGCTGCGAGGGCGGTTTTAGAGCGCACCTCTCTCAGGGGCTCCTACAATGAGCAGTTCTTC. Translated: CSAARAVLERTSLRGSYNEQFF.

This clonotype was seen at least ten times. The V call is TRBV5-1, the J call TRBJ2-1, with 16 bases matching TRBD2. V was clipped by 4 bases and J by 4 bases; unmatched bases: 14. The CDR3 totals 20 residues. Germline V gives CDR1 SGHRS, CDR2 YFSETQ. CDR3 nucleotides: TGCGCCAGCAGCCAAACGGGACTAGCGGGAGGGTTGATTGGGTACAATGAGCAGTTCTTC. This translates into CASSQTGLAGGLIGYNEQFF.

In its sample, this clonotype was seen many times. The genes are TRBV2 and TRBJ1-3, with TRBD1 identical over 9 bases. This CDR3 region has 17 residues. Germline loops: CDR1 SNHLY, CDR2 FYNNEI. V shed 7 bases and J 1 base; nucleotides not matched to a gene: 11. The CDR3 reads CASTRQGGYSSGNTIYF. CDR3 DNA: TGTGCCAGCACCCGACAGGGGGGCTATTCTTCTGGAAACACCATATATTTT.